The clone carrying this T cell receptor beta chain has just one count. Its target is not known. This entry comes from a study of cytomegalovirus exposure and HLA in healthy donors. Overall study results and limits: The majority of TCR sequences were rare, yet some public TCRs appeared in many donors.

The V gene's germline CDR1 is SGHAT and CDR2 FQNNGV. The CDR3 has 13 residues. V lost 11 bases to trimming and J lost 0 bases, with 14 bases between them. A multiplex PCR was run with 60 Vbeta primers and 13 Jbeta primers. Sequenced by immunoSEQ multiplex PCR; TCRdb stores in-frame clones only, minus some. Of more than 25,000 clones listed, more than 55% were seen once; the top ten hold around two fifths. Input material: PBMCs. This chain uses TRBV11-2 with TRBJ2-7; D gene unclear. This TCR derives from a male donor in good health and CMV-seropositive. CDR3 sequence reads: CASRGESSYEQYF. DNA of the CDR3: TGTGCCTCCCGCGGAGAGAGCTCCTACGAGCAGTACTTC.